The 5 T cell receptor beta chains given below trace back to one sample, sequenced in a study of T cell repertoires in cytomegalovirus infection (dated by TCRdb to the late 2010s). Sequencing was performed on an Illumina HiSeq 1500. TCRdb reran the public reads through fastp at Q25 and MiXCR, keeping productive beta chains. Under each unique CDR3 protein, matching rows form one entry showing the most common genes and DNA. This sample is represented by about 250,000 distinct CDR3 sequences; 6% to 8% of them were singletons. The ten largest clones add up to roughly 6.5% of the sample. Sequencing was done on a sample of PBMCs. The receptor set was obtained from a human donor in good health (CMV status not recorded). Some clones in this sample may be carry-over from other donors' samples.

Ten or more counts support this clonotype. The chain combines TRBV7-2 with TRBJ1-1; no reliable D call. Trimming removed 6 bases from V and 2 bases from J, with 13 bases in between. The V gene's germline CDR1 is SGHTA and CDR2 FQGNSA. This CDR3 region has 14 residues. CDR3 in DNA: TGTGCCAGCAGTTTAATTCGCGCAAACACTGAAGCTTTCTTT. It yields the protein CASSLIRANTEAFF.

This clonotype was counted between two and nine times. The chain uses TRBV20-1 and TRBJ1-1; no clear D gene. The ends were cut back, 3 bases at V and 2 bases at J, with 4 bases in the middle. Germline CDR1 and CDR2: DFQATT and SNEGSKA (reference sequence). The CDR3 runs 11 residues. The CDR3 nucleotides are TGCAGTGCTAGCGGCAACACTGAAGCTTTCTTT. This translates into CSASGNTEAFF.

The sample holds many counts of this clonotype. The genes are TRBV4-1 and TRBJ2-1; D tentatively reads TRBD1 or TRBD2 (6 bases each). The CDR3 covers 16 residues. Trimming took off 2 bases at V and 4 bases at J, with 15 bases between the two ends. Germline CDR1 MGHRA, CDR2 YSYEKL. The CDR3 bases are TGCGCCAGCAGCCAACAAGGGGGGACCCTATACAATGAGCAGTTCTTC. Its protein is CASSQQGGTLYNEQFF.

This clonotype has at least ten counts. This chain uses TRBV7-2 with TRBJ1-1, with D perhaps TRBD1 (5 bases). Trimming took 2 bases from V and 5 from J, leaving 24 bases between them. The germline gives CDR1 SGHTA, CDR2 FQGNSA. The CDR3 consists of 18 residues. CDR3: CASSLRSEGTWIGTEAFF. As DNA, the CDR3 is TGTGCCAGCAGCTTAAGGTCAGAGGGGACCTGGATCGGGACTGAAGCTTTCTTT.

CDR3 sequence reads: CASSTGPEAFF. The CDR3 coding sequence is TGTGCCAGCAGCACGGGCCCTGAAGCTTTCTTT. The V gene is TRBV7-4, the J gene TRBJ1-1; D unclear. The germline V gene encodes CDR1 SGHVT and CDR2 SQSDAQ. V was clipped by 5 bases and J by 6 bases, with 7 bases between them. CDR3 length: 11 amino acids.